This T cell receptor beta chain originates from a study of tumor-infiltrating lymphocytes in primary liver carcinoma. Study as a whole: There were roughly 3.5 to 7.13 million productive TCRbeta reads per sample, a yield similar across tissue types. Study-wide points: Less overlap was seen in tumor-adjacent and tumor-blood pairs than in tumor region pairs. Only about 7-24% of top clones were detected in all five tumor regions.

This clonotype has ten or more counts. Its antigen is unidentified. For each extraction, RNA and DNA were obtained together from roughly 20-30 mg of unsorted bulk tissue. Patients underwent resection of primary liver carcinoma. This CDR3 comprises 16 residues. Germline CDR1 MGHRA, CDR2 YSYEKL. With 1 base removed from V and 10 bases from J, the gap between germline ends came to 20 bases. Starting material of about 480 ng total RNA yielded TCR beta cDNA via a constant-region primer. Construction of TCR beta libraries relied on three successive nested multiplex PCR rounds employing slightly modified ARM-PCR. Amplification in the first two PCR rounds was performed using TRBV1-TRBV30 forward primers and a C-beta reverse primer for 10 cycles each. TCRdb re-derived calls from the multiplex PCR reads in MiXCR, one entry per CDR3 protein. The sample lists about 120,000 distinct CDR3 sequences; about 59% were seen once.

The J gene is TRBJ2-4, the V gene TRBV4-1; no clear D gene. Source material: liver tumor tissue from sampling region 1. Subset meaning: tumor region T1, superior pole. This TCR was sampled from a woman aged 55-69 years with primary liver carcinoma and hepatitis B virus infection. The CDR3 here is CASSQGQPQPVRIQYF. The CDR3 DNA reads as TGCGCCAGCAGCCAAGGTCAACCCCAGCCGGTGAGGATTCAGTACTTC.